This passage covers 14 T cell receptor beta chains from one sample sequenced in a study of blood T cell repertoires in COVID-19. Clones were read by immunoSEQ multiplex PCR, and TCRdb kept only the in-frame ones, dropping some. The table records tens of thousands of clones, approximately 91% of them present only once. The sequenced sample was peripheral blood. Every receptor here comes from a man in his 60s with active COVID-19.

The chain is built from TRBV5-1 and TRBJ2-3; 7 bases agree with TRBD1. The ends lost 4 bases at V and 0 bases at J; junction bases unmatched: 2. This CDR3 region has 14 residues. The germline gives CDR1 SGHRS, CDR2 YFSETQ. The CDR3 DNA reads TGCGCCAGCAGCCCGGGACAGAGCACAGATACGCAGTATTTT. Its protein product is CASSPGQSTDTQYF.

This chain links TRBV9 with TRBJ2-1; 9 bases align to TRBD2. The CDR3 consists of 20 residues. The junction had 17 bases not matched to a gene; V was cut back by 4 bases and J by 0 bases. Germline lookup yields CDR1 SGDLS and CDR2 YYNGEE. CDR3 loop: CASSLRLAEPLRRSYNEQFF. For the CDR3, the DNA is TGTGCCAGCAGCCTCCGACTAGCGGAGCCCCTTCGTCGCTCCTACAATGAGCAGTTCTTC.

The chain couples TRBV12-3 or TRBV12-4 to TRBJ1-2; TRBD1 matches at 7 bases. V trimming: 5 bases; J trimming: 6 bases; junction bases outside the gene matches: 6. The CDR3 runs 13 residues. CDR3 nucleotide sequence: TGTGCCAGCAGTCGAACAGGGGAGGATGGCTACACCTTC. The encoded protein is CASSRTGEDGYTF.

This clone came up once. The J gene is TRBJ2-5, the V gene TRBV11-3; 8 bases are a match to TRBD1. Germline V gene lookup returns CDR1 SGHNT and CDR2 YENEEA. This CDR3 comprises 13 residues. J gave up 4 bases and V 6 bases, and 4 bases lay outside the gene matches. The CDR3 bases are TGTGCCAGCAGAAGACAGGGGTCAGAGACCCAGTACTTC. The encoded protein is CASRRQGSETQYF. Together with reference TRBV11-3 and TRBJ2-5, the CDR3 gives the full variable domain: EAGVVQSPRYKIIEKKQPVAFWCNPISGHNTLYWYLQNLGQGPELLIRYENEEAVDDSQLPKDRFSAERLKGVDSTLKIQPAELGDSAVYLCASRRQGSETQYFGPGTRLLVL.

This chain uses TRBV11-2 with TRBJ1-1, with D hard to call. V gave up 3 bases and J gave up 1 base, with 18 bases separating them. The CDR3 runs to 17 residues. Germline V gene data show CDR1 as SGHAT and CDR2 as FQNNGV. CDR3 sequence (DNA): TGTGCCAGCAGCTTGGGTGGCCCCAGGTCATCGAACACTGAAGCTTTCTTT. Its translation: CASSLGGPRSSNTEAFF.

The rearrangement uses TRBV2 and TRBJ1-1; 11 nucleotides line up with TRBD1. The V gene's germline CDR1 is SNHLY and CDR2 FYNNEI. The trim removed 7 bases at V and 2 bases at J, leaving 3 bases unmatched. The CDR3 runs 14 residues. The DNA of the CDR3 is TGTGCCAGCATTCGGACAGGGGGCAACACTGAAGCTTTCTTT. Its protein is CASIRTGGNTEAFF. Drawing the rest from reference TRBV2 and TRBJ1-1, the complete variable domain is EPEVTQTPSHQVTQMGQEVILRCVPISNHLYFYWYRQILGQKVEFLVSFYNNEISEKSEIFDDQFSVERPDGSNFTLKIRSTKLEDSAMYFCASIRTGGNTEAFFGQGTRLTVV.

J is TRBJ2-2 and V is TRBV9; TRBD2 agrees at 13 bases. V lost 3 bases, J lost 7 bases, and 3 bases stayed unmatched. In germline, CDR1 is SGDLS, CDR2 YYNGEE. The CDR3 is made up of 15 amino acids. The CDR3 DNA reads as TGTGCCAGCAGCGGGACTAGCGGGAGAAACGGGGAGCTGTTTTTT. It encodes CASSGTSGRNGELFF.

The chain recombines TRBV27 with TRBJ2-3, with TRBD1 as a possible D gene (5 bases). Germline V gene sequence: CDR1 MNHEY, CDR2 SMNVEV (reference sequence). The CDR3 extends over 15 amino acids. V was cut by 1 base and J by 6 bases, with 14 bases left in between. The CDR3 DNA is TGTGCCAGCAGTTTATTAACCACCCCAGGGGATACGCAGTATTTT. This codes for CASSLLTTPGDTQYF.

The chain uses TRBV29-1 and TRBJ2-7; the D gene is possibly TRBD1 (6 bases). With 6 bases removed from V and 0 bases from J, the gap between germline ends came to 9 bases. CDR3 length: 12 residues. In germline, CDR1 is SQVTM, CDR2 ANQGSEA. The CDR3 DNA sequence: TGCAGCGTCGGACAGTCCTCCTACGAGCAGTACTTC. Protein: CSVGQSSYEQYF.

The CDR3 DNA is TGTGCCAGCTCACCACCGGTTGAGGGAGAAAGCTACGAGCAGTACTTC. Protein sequence: CASSPPVEGESYEQYF. The rearrangement joins TRBV18 to TRBJ2-7; perhaps TRBD2 as D (5 bases). Trimming took off 0 bases at V and 3 bases at J, with 15 bases between the two ends. The germline V gene has CDR1 KGHSH and CDR2 LQKENI. CDR3 length equals 16 residues.

This chain uses TRBV5-4 with TRBJ2-2, with D possibly TRBD1 on 5 matching bases. The germline V gene encodes CDR1 SGHNT and CDR2 YYREEE (reference sequence). The germline V and J ends were trimmed by 7 bases and 5 bases, with 12 bases remaining between them. The CDR3 is 13 residues long. CDR3 coding DNA: TGTGCCAGCGGTTCACAGGATACCGGGGAGCTGTTTTTT. This codes for CASGSQDTGELFF.

The chain combines TRBV2 with TRBJ2-2, with D maybe TRBD2 (5 bases). The CDR3 runs 14 residues. Germline loops: CDR1 SNHLY, CDR2 FYNNEI. Trimming cost V 6 bases and J 5 bases, with 13 bases left between them. The DNA for the CDR3 is TGTGCCAGCAGGGTTGAGGGAATGACCGGGGAGCTGTTTTTT. This sequence encodes CASRVEGMTGELFF.

The chain joins TRBV7-2 to TRBJ2-7, with TRBD2 matching over 12 bases. The length of the CDR3 is 15 residues. Germline V lookup: CDR1 SGHTA, CDR2 FQGNSA. The V and J ends lost 3 bases and 3 bases, in that order; junction bases with no gene match: 3. The CDR3 coding sequence is TGTGCCAGCAGCTTGACTAGCGGGGGAGTCTACGAGCAGTACTTC. As protein: CASSLTSGGVYEQYF.

The genes are TRBV30 and TRBJ2-7; no definite D call. The V end was cut by 0 bases, the J end by 2 bases, with 11 bases between. Germline V gene sequence: CDR1 GTSNPN, CDR2 SVGIG (reference sequence). CDR3 size: 14 residues. CDR3 region: CAWSVLQAPYEQYF. The CDR3 DNA is TGTGCCTGGAGTGTACTCCAGGCCCCCTACGAGCAGTACTTC.